The rows below give T cell receptor beta chains drawn from one sample of a study of T cell responses to AZD1222 COVID-19 vaccine. The data were produced by immunoSEQ multiplex PCR, yet TCRdb's version contains in-frame clones alone and is incomplete. Among some 150,000 clones, just over 90% were seen once, and the ten largest hold around 4%. Material: peripheral blood, obtained on day 0 of MenACWY control vaccination. These receptor sequences come from an adult in good health. Each CDR3 is given with its conserved first and last residue. D genes are given only for firm matches. For some rows the clone size is stated as once, few or many, or as a class when expanded; others skip it.

V	J	D	size	CDR3	DNA
TRBV28	TRBJ2-3	-	-	CASEPPTGSTDTQYF	TGTGCCAGCGAGCCCCCAACAGGTAGCACAGATACGCAGTATTTT
TRBV6-5	TRBJ1-5	TRBD1	-	CASSQDRGSNQPQHF	TGTGCCAGCAGCCAGGACAGGGGGAGCAATCAGCCCCAGCATTTT
TRBV19	TRBJ2-1	TRBD2	few	CASSDQAGDPQFF	TGTGCCAGTAGTGACCAAGCGGGAGACCCCCAGTTCTTC
TRBV9	TRBJ2-1	TRBD2	-	CASSVRTSGRGNEQFF	TGTGCCAGCAGCGTCCGGACTAGCGGGAGGGGCAATGAGCAGTTCTTC
TRBV5-5	TRBJ2-7	TRBD1	-	CASSQSRDSSRSGEQYF	TGTGCCAGCAGCCAATCACGGGACAGCTCCCGGAGTGGCGAGCAGTACTTC
TRBV28	TRBJ1-5	TRBD1	-	CASSLGGGGGNQPQHF	TGTGCCAGCAGTTTAGGAGGGGGCGGTGGCAATCAGCCCCAGCATTTT
TRBV5-5	TRBJ1-4	TRBD1	-	CASSPGTGLVNEKLFF	TGTGCCAGCAGCCCCGGGACAGGTTTAGTAAATGAAAAACTGTTTTTT
TRBV7-8	TRBJ1-2	-	-	CASSPGSDYGYTF	TGTGCCAGCAGCCCTGGCTCTGACTATGGCTACACCTTC
TRBV11-3	TRBJ1-1	-	-	CASSILSGTEAFF	TGTGCCAGCAGTATCCTAAGCGGCACTGAAGCTTTCTTT
TRBV29-1	TRBJ1-4	-	once	CSVRSTNEKLFF	TGCAGCGTACGGTCGACTAATGAAAAACTGTTTTTT
TRBV7-9	TRBJ2-2	-	-	CASSSSAVVGTGELFF	TGTGCCAGCAGCTCTAGCGCGGTAGTGGGCACCGGGGAGCTGTTTTTT
TRBV9	TRBJ2-1	-	-	CASSVAHSSEQFF	TGTGCCAGCAGCGTAGCACATAGCAGTGAGCAGTTCTTC
TRBV27	TRBJ1-5	-	-	CASSLSGSLIGQPQHF	TGTGCCAGCAGTTTATCGGGCAGCCTAATAGGGCAGCCCCAGCATTTT
TRBV19	TRBJ2-7	-	-	CASSIQIPPYEQYF	TGTGCCAGTAGTATCCAGATTCCGCCCTACGAGCAGTACTTC
TRBV5-4	TRBJ1-2	TRBD1	-	CASSSDRGGYTF	TGTGCCAGCAGCTCGGACAGGGGGGGCTACACCTTC